Following are 32 T cell receptor beta chains from one sample sequenced in a study of blood T cell repertoires in COVID-19. The data were produced by immunoSEQ multiplex PCR, yet TCRdb's version contains in-frame clones alone and is incomplete. Altogether approximately 300,000 clones are present, about 82% being singletons, with the ten largest covering under 2%. The sequencing input was peripheral blood. The receptors shown here come from a woman between 50 and 59 years old with acute or convalescent COVID-19.

V usage is TRBV5-1 and J usage is TRBJ2-7, with no clear D. V was cut by 1 base and J by 4 bases, with 6 bases left in between. Germline CDR1 SGHRS, CDR2 YFSETQ. The CDR3 consists of 12 residues. For the CDR3, the DNA is TGCGCCAGCAGCTTGCCGGGTTACGAGCAGTACTTC. It specifies CASSLPGYEQYF.

This clone was recorded only once. Within the sample, other DNA sequences also encode this same CDR3. The rearrangement uses TRBV5-1 and TRBJ1-1; 8 bases are shared with TRBD1. With 5 bases clipped from V and 4 bases from J, the junction kept 7 bases outside the gene matches. The CDR3 length is 14 residues. From germline, CDR1 is SGHRS and CDR2 YFSETQ. The CDR3 DNA follows: TGCGCCAGCAGTTTCGGACAGGGAGGCACTGAAGCTTTCTTT. It codes for CASSFGQGGTEAFF.

The J gene is TRBJ2-1, the V gene TRBV5-1, with 15 bases that match TRBD2. The CDR3 length is 19 residues. From germline, CDR1 is SGHRS and CDR2 YFSETQ. V trimming: 0 bases; J trimming: 3 bases; junction bases outside the gene matches: 7. CDR3 DNA: TGCGCCAGCAGCTTGGCCCCGGGACTAGCGGGAGGTAACTACAATGAGCAGTTCTTC. Amino acids: CASSLAPGLAGGNYNEQFF.

The V and J genes are TRBV5-1 and TRBJ1-1; TRBD1 is a possible D gene (5 bases). Germline V gives CDR1 SGHRS, CDR2 YFSETQ. The CDR3 loop spans 14 amino acids. V dropped 3 bases and J dropped 1 base, with 10 bases sitting between them. The CDR3 DNA is TGCGCCAGCAGCTCGAACGGGGGGAACACTGAAGCTTTCTTT. Translated, it gives CASSSNGGNTEAFF.

The gene calls are TRBV27 and TRBJ2-1; 7 bases are shared with TRBD2. Germline CDR1 MNHEY, CDR2 SMNVEV (reference sequence). The junction had 7 bases not matched to a gene; V was cut back by 0 bases and J by 5 bases. There are 16 residues in the CDR3. This CDR3 reads CASSLSAGRGDNEQFF. Written as DNA, the CDR3 is TGTGCCAGCAGTTTATCAGCCGGACGGGGGGACAATGAGCAGTTCTTC.

V and J are TRBV7-9 and TRBJ2-1; D ambiguous. This CDR3 has 13 residues. CDR1 SEHNR and CDR2 FQNEAQ come from the germline V gene (reference sequence). The V gene lost 7 bases and the J gene lost 7 bases, with 14 bases spanning the gap. The DNA for the CDR3 is TGTGCCAGCACAGTCTCGGTTTGGAATGAGCAGTTCTTC. This codes for CASTVSVWNEQFF.

CDR3 coding DNA: TGTGCCAGCAGCTCAGGACAGGGGAGCGGCTACACCTTC. This encodes CASSSGQGSGYTF. V is TRBV7-3 and J is TRBJ1-2; 9 nucleotides align to TRBD1. Looked up from germline, CDR1 is SGHTA and CDR2 is FQGTGA. Trimming took 4 bases from V and 8 from J; bases not matched to a gene: 5. This CDR3 region has 13 residues.

This clone was counted a single time. V usage is TRBV5-1 and J usage is TRBJ2-3; 10 bases line up with TRBD1. The V gene's germline CDR1 is SGHRS and CDR2 YFSETQ. V lost 1 base, J lost 1 base, and 12 bases stayed unmatched. The CDR3 is made up of 19 amino acids. Written as DNA, the CDR3 is TGCGCCAGCAGCTTGCCTCAGGGGATGGGGACAGGGGGCACAGATACGCAGTATTTT. Translation: CASSLPQGMGTGGTDTQYF.

The chain employs TRBV4-1 and TRBJ2-7; D may be TRBD2 (6 bases). V was pared by 6 bases and J by 0 bases, with 15 bases between. This CDR3 is built from 15 residues. Germline assignment: CDR1 MGHRA and CDR2 YSYEKL. Here the CDR3 reads CASRASERSSYEQYF. The CDR3 nucleotides read TGCGCCAGCAGGGCTAGCGAAAGGAGCTCCTACGAGCAGTACTTC.

The chain joins TRBV9 to TRBJ1-2; 9 bases match TRBD1. With 3 bases clipped from V and 8 bases from J, the junction kept 8 bases outside the gene matches. The CDR3 runs to 14 residues. Looked up from germline, CDR1 is SGDLS and CDR2 is YYNGEE. CDR3 protein: CASSATGGPGGYTF. The CDR3 region has the DNA TGTGCCAGCAGCGCCACAGGGGGCCCGGGCGGCTACACCTTC.

A few counts support this clone. This chain uses TRBV21-1 with TRBJ1-1; the DNA was not used to check the table's D call, TRBD1. TRBV21-1 is an annotated pseudogene. This CDR3 comprises 14 residues. CDR3 in amino acids: CASSRDRGNTEAFF. As DNA, the CDR3 is TGTGCCAGCAGCAGGGACAGGGGGAACACTGAAGCTTTCTTT.

The chain combines TRBV9 with TRBJ2-7; 7 positions agree with TRBD2. V was clipped by 4 bases and J by 6 bases; unmatched bases: 16. CDR3 size: 16 residues. Germline values: CDR1 SGDLS, CDR2 YYNGEE. CDR3 in amino acids: CASSPPGGSGSGEQYF. The CDR3, as DNA: TGTGCCAGCAGCCCCCCCGGGGGGTCAGGTAGCGGCGAGCAGTACTTC.

The chain employs TRBV7-3 and TRBJ2-7, with D perhaps TRBD2 (6 bases). The V end was cut by 1 base, the J end by 4 bases, with 20 bases between. The CDR3 consists of 17 residues. In germline, CDR1 is SGHTA, CDR2 FQGTGA. The CDR3 nucleotides are TGTGCCAGCAGCTTAAAATGGCTTAGCGGAGAGATATACGAGCAGTACTTC. This sequence encodes CASSLKWLSGEIYEQYF.

V usage is TRBV6-1 and J usage is TRBJ1-1; 7 nucleotides align to TRBD1. With V trimmed by 11 bases and J by 6 bases, 15 bases remained unmatched. In germline, CDR1 is MNHNS, CDR2 SASEGT. CDR3 length equals 14 residues. CDR3 sequence: CAGLTGTKPAEAFF. As DNA, the CDR3 is TGTGCCGGGTTGACAGGGACAAAACCAGCTGAAGCTTTCTTT.

This rearrangement joins TRBV28 to TRBJ1-2, with D perhaps matching TRBD1 (5 bases). CDR1 MDHEN and CDR2 SYDVKM come from the germline V gene. Trimming left V 8 bases short and J 4 bases short, with 17 bases between. This CDR3 spans 14 amino acids. The CDR3: CASLDTNRSYGYTF. The CDR3 region has the DNA TGTGCCAGCCTGGACACAAACCGGTCCTATGGCTACACCTTC.

The chain combines TRBV24-1 with TRBJ2-3, with 9 bases aligning to TRBD2. This CDR3 region has 17 residues. Looked up from germline, CDR1 is KGHDR and CDR2 is SFDVKD. After removal of 4 bases from V and 2 bases from J, the junction contained 9 bases not matched to a gene. CDR3 coding DNA: TGTGCCACCAGTGACTCCGGGACTAGCAGTTCCACAGATACGCAGTATTTT. It is translated as CATSDSGTSSSTDTQYF.

The chain carries TRBV2 and TRBJ2-7; the match to TRBD1 covers 8 bases. Germline lookup yields CDR1 SNHLY and CDR2 FYNNEI. CDR3 size: 17 residues. The V segment lost 10 bases and the J segment 0 bases; nucleotides outside the gene matches: 17. CDR3 residues: CATRGRFQGAPSYEQYF. The CDR3 DNA follows: TGTGCCACAAGAGGCCGCTTCCAGGGGGCCCCCTCCTACGAGCAGTACTTC.

The V gene is TRBV10-3, the J gene TRBJ2-3, with D maybe TRBD2 (6 bases). CDR1 and CDR2 from the germline V gene are ENHRY and SYGVKD. The CDR3 totals 16 residues. Trimming removed 0 bases from V and 4 bases from J, with 14 bases in between. CDR3 nucleotide sequence: TGTGCCATCAGTGAGTCGACCCCGGGAGAAGCAGATACGCAGTATTTT. Encoded protein: CAISESTPGEADTQYF.

The V gene is TRBV29-1, the J gene TRBJ1-1; a weak D match, TRBD1 (5 bases). Per germline, CDR1 SQVTM and CDR2 ANQGSEA. The V end lost 6 bases, the J end lost 3 bases, and 11 bases lay between the germline ends. CDR3 length: 12 amino acids. CDR3 coding DNA: TGCAGCGTGGGATGGGGCGACACTGAAGCTTTCTTT. Translation gives CSVGWGDTEAFF.

In nucleotides, the CDR3 is TGTGCCAGCTCCGGGACAGGGGCCTACGAGCAGTACTTC. This sequence encodes CASSGTGAYEQYF. The rearrangement joins TRBV19 to TRBJ2-7; TRBD1 aligns across 10 bases. The CDR3 extends over 13 amino acids. Germline lookup yields CDR1 LNHDA and CDR2 SQIVND (reference sequence). With V trimmed by 9 bases and J by 2 bases, 4 bases remained unmatched. Full variable domain (missing parts from reference TRBV19 and TRBJ2-7): DGGITQSPKYLFRKEGQNVTLSCEQNLNHDAMYWYRQDPGQGLRLIYYSQIVNDFQKGDIAEGYSVSREKKESFPLTVTSAQKNPTAFYLCASSGTGAYEQYFGPGTRLTVT.

This clone was seen only once. The chain couples TRBV2 to TRBJ1-5, with 10 bases fitting TRBD1. Germline trimming cut 8 bases from V and 4 bases from J; bases unmatched to any gene: 5. The germline CDR1 and CDR2 sequences are SNHLY and FYNNEI. The CDR3 runs to 14 residues. The CDR3 bases are TGTGCCAGCGGACGGACAGGGGGTAATCAGCCCCAGCATTTT. This sequence encodes CASGRTGGNQPQHF.

This rearrangement joins TRBV11-3 to TRBJ2-5; TRBD1 matches 11 bases. V lost 4 bases to trimming and J lost 5 bases; unmatched junction nucleotides: 6. The CDR3 length is 15 residues. From germline, CDR1 is SGHNT and CDR2 YENEEA. The CDR3 DNA sequence: TGTGCCAGCAGCTCTGCCGGGACAGGGGGGGAGACCCAGTACTTC. It specifies CASSSAGTGGETQYF.

The chain joins TRBV4-1 to TRBJ2-4; a weak D match, TRBD1 (7 bases). Germline CDR1 is MGHRA and CDR2 is YSYEKL. V was shortened by 5 bases and J by 3 bases, with 20 bases between the two germline ends. The CDR3 is made up of 17 amino acids. DNA of the CDR3: TGCGCCAGCAGCGCAGGAGGGACAGCTCTCGGCAAAAACATTCAGTACTTC. Translated, it gives CASSAGGTALGKNIQYF.

The genes are TRBV12-5 and TRBJ2-2, with 9 bases that match TRBD1. This CDR3 comprises 15 residues. The V gene end was trimmed by 5 bases and the J gene end by 5 bases; junction bases not matched to a gene: 6. CDR1 is LGHNT, CDR2 FRNRAP, per germline. The CDR3 DNA sequence: TGTGCTAGTGGTCTTGGACAGGGGAGGACCGGGGAGCTGTTTTTT. This translates into CASGLGQGRTGELFF. The complete variable domain, with remaining parts taken from reference TRBV12-5 and TRBJ2-2, reads DARVTQTPRHKVTEMGQEVTMRCQPILGHNTVFWYRQTMMQGLELLAYFRNRAPLDDSGMPKDRFSAEMPDATLATLKIQPSEPRDSAVYFCASGLGQGRTGELFFGEGSRLTVL.

The genes are TRBV27 and TRBJ1-5, with D possibly TRBD1 on 6 matching bases. CDR1 is MNHEY, CDR2 SMNVEV, per germline (reference sequence). The germline V and J ends were trimmed by 5 bases and 5 bases, with 16 bases remaining between them. This CDR3 region has 15 residues. The DNA of the CDR3 is TGTGCCAGCAGTCCTTTGGACAGAGGCCATCAGCCCCAGCATTTT. Translation: CASSPLDRGHQPQHF.

This clone was seen only once. This chain connects TRBV7-8 to TRBJ2-7, with 7 bases aligning to TRBD1. The CDR3 runs 14 residues. Germline CDR1 SGHVS, CDR2 FQNEAQ. Trimming cost V 4 bases and J 2 bases; bases outside gene matches: 5. The CDR3 nucleotides are TGTGCCAGCAGCTCTCAACAGGGGACCTACGAGCAGTACTTC. This codes for CASSSQQGTYEQYF.

The V gene is TRBV5-6, the J gene TRBJ1-2; D call uncertain. Germline CDR1 is SGHDT and CDR2 is YYEEEE. This CDR3 spans 11 amino acids. Between the trimmed V and J ends, which lost 0 bases and 8 bases, there was a span of 5 bases. The CDR3 bases are TGTGCCAGCAGCTTGGCCCAGGGCTACACCTTC. Translated, it gives CASSLAQGYTF.

The chain combines TRBV6-6 with TRBJ1-2; perhaps TRBD1 as D (6 bases). CDR1 is MNHNY and CDR2 is SVGAGI in the germline V gene (reference sequence). Between the trimmed V and J ends, which lost 2 bases and 5 bases, there was a span of 15 bases. The CDR3 consists of 15 residues. CDR3 nucleotides: TGTGCCAGCAGTTACGTCCGGGGGGCGCGTTATGGCTACACCTTC. Translating it yields CASSYVRGARYGYTF.

The V and J genes are TRBV27 and TRBJ2-1; D is possibly TRBD1 (6 bases). Trimming took 6 bases from V and 1 from J, leaving 19 bases between them. Germline CDR1 reads MNHEY; CDR2 reads SMNVEV (reference sequence). The CDR3 extends over 17 amino acids. CDR3 nucleotides: TGTGCCAGCAGCCAACCCCAGGGGCGACTGTCCTACAATGAGCAGTTCTTC. Translated, it gives CASSQPQGRLSYNEQFF.

This clone was recorded a few times. This chain connects TRBV28 to TRBJ1-2; TRBD1 matches 12 bases. V lost 8 bases to trimming and J lost 4 bases; unmatched junction nucleotides: 5. Germline loops: CDR1 MDHEN, CDR2 SYDVKM. The CDR3 contains 14 residues. The CDR3 here is CASRGTGGTYGYTF. In DNA, the CDR3 is TGTGCCAGCCGTGGGACAGGGGGCACCTATGGCTACACCTTC.

This clone was detected a few times. CDR3 sequence (DNA): TGTGCCAGCAGTCCAGGACAGGGGCGGCAGCCCCAGCATTTT. Translation: CASSPGQGRQPQHF. V and J are TRBV6-2 or TRBV6-3 and TRBJ1-5; 9 nucleotides match TRBD1. This CDR3 region has 14 residues. J gave up 7 bases and V 5 bases, and 6 bases lay outside the gene matches. Germline-derived CDR1 and CDR2 are MNHEY and SVGEGT.

This clone was seen only once. The CDR3 loop reads CASSLPPGDGYTF. The CDR3 bases are TGTGCCAGCAGCTTACCACCAGGGGATGGCTACACCTTC. The J gene is TRBJ1-2, the V gene TRBV11-1, with D maybe TRBD1 (6 bases). CDR3 length equals 13 residues. V was cut by 2 bases and J by 6 bases, with 10 bases left in between. Germline-derived CDR1 and CDR2 are SGHAT and FQDESV (reference sequence).